The sample holds many counts of the clone carrying this T cell receptor beta chain. What it binds is unknown. From the reads, TCRdb called clonotypes with MiXCR, one entry per CDR3 protein. The data show about 460,000 distinct CDR3 sequences, with approximately 10% seen just once and more than 8.5% held by the top ten. CDR1 is DFQATT, CDR2 SNEGSKA, per germline (reference sequence). The CDR3 has 16 amino acids. With 1 base clipped from V and 6 bases from J, the junction kept 10 bases outside the gene matches. This specimen belongs to a study of T cell repertoires in cytomegalovirus infection. The overall study: An indication of both CMV infection and matching HLA type came from public TCR beta signatures. Study outcomes and limitations: Accumulated public TCR beta family frequency recognized individuals carrying CMV together with the relevant HLA. There were HLA-C-restricted CMV-specific TCR beta clonotypes dominating the ex vivo response.

This chain connects TRBV20-1 to TRBJ2-1; 9 bases are a match to TRBD2. The sequenced sample was PBMCs. The clonotype was recovered from a human donor in good health (CMV status not recorded). Some clones in this sample may be carry-over from other donors' samples. Here the CDR3 reads CSARARRGGRVNEQFF. Here the CDR3 DNA reads TGCAGTGCTAGAGCGCGTCGGGGCGGGAGGGTCAATGAGCAGTTCTTC.